This T cell receptor beta chain is from a study of cytomegalovirus exposure and HLA in healthy donors. Study-wide results and caveats: Donors belonging to an Asian-associated ancestry cluster reportedly showed fewer N-insertions in productive TCRs than the approximately 690-donor mean, according to what a later analysis found. The study listed some 160 cytomegalovirus-associated TCR beta chains. Most TCR sequences were rare, but some public TCRs occurred in many donors.

A remark on this clone: Its specificity is not known.

A multiplex PCR was run with 60 Vbeta primers and 13 Jbeta primers. Original handling: Tens of millions of unique TCR beta chains, approximately 11 million of them shared, were counted by a later analysis. The assay was immunoSEQ multiplex PCR, and TCRdb's table has in-frame clones only and misses some. That table gives V, J and clone size, and the DNA gave D and trimming. The sample data list under 75,000 clones. With 0 bases clipped from V and 7 bases from J, the junction kept 3 bases outside the gene matches. CDR1 and CDR2 from the germline V gene are SGHTA and FQGNSA. The CDR3 length is 14 residues.

The sequence derives from a female donor in good health and CMV-seropositive. This chain links TRBV7-2 with TRBJ1-1; TRBD1 aligns across 9 bases. The sequenced sample was PBMCs. The CDR3 is CASSLAGTGSEAFF. The CDR3 bases are TGTGCCAGCAGCTTAGCGGGGACAGGGAGTGAAGCTTTCTTT.